This T cell receptor beta chain was found in a study of blood T cells in healthy people across ages. Healthy Caucasians from Russia aged about 6 to 90 served as donors. Notes on this clonotype: Its cognate antigen is unknown. The germline gene is not matched at one end of the junction; a read error may be the cause.

With a J-beta primer mix and a sample-barcoded 5' primer, a second PCR ran roughly 6 to 11 cycles. TCRdb re-called the 5' RACE reads through MiXCR, storing one row per CDR3 protein. The sample yields around 650,000 distinct CDR3 sequences, 32% seen once. Findings and limits, study-wide: The lack of PBMC sorting stopped any conclusive naive versus antigen-experienced comparison.

The CDR3 contains 13 residues. CDR1 and CDR2 (germline): SQVTM, ANQGSEA. V is TRBV29-1 and J is TRBJ1-1; TRBD1 is a possible D gene (5 bases). This sequence originates from a woman aged 80 or older in good health. The sequenced material came from blood. In DNA form, the CDR3 reads TGCAGCGTAGCGACCGCAGAGGACACTGAAGTTTTCTTT. Protein sequence: CSVATAEDTEVFF.